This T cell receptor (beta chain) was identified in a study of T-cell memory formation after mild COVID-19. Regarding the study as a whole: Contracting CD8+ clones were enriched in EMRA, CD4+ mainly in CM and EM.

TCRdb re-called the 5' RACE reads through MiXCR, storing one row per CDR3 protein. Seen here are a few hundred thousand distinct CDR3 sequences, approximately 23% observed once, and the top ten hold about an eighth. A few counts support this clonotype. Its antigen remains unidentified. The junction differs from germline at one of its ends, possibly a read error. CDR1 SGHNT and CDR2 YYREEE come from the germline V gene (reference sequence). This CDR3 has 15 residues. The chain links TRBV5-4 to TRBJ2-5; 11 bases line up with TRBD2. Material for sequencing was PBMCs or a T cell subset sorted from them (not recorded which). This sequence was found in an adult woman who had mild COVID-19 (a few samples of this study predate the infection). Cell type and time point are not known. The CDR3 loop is CASTKTSGVRETRYF. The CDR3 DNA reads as TGTGCCAGCACCAAGACTAGCGGGGTTAGGGAGACCCGGTACTTC.